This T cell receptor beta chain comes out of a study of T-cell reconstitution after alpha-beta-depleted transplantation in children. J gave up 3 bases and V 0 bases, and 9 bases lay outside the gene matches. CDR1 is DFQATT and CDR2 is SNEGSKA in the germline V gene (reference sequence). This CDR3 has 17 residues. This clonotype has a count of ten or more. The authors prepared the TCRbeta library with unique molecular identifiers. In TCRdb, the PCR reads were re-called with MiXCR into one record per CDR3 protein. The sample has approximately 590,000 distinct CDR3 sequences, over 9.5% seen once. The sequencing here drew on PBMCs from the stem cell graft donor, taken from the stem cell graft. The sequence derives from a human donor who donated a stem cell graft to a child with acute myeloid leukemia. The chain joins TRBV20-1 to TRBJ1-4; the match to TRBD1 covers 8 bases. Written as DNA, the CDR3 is TGCAGTGCTAGAGATCGGACAGGGAAGGCGGCTAATGAAAAACTGTTTTTT. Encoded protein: CSARDRTGKAANEKLFF.